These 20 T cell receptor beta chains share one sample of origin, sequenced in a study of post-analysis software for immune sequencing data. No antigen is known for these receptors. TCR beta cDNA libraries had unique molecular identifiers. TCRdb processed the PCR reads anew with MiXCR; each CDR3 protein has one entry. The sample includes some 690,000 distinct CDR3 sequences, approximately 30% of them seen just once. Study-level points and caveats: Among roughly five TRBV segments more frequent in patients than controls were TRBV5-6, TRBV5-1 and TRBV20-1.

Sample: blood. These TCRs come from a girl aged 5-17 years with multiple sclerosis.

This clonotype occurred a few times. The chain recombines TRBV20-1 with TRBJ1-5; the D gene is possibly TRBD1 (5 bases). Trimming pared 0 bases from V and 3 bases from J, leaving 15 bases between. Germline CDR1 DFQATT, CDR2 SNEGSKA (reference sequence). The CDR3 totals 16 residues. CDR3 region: CSARDLLQGPNQPQHF. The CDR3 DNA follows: TGCAGTGCTAGAGATCTACTGCAGGGTCCCAATCAGCCCCAGCATTTT.

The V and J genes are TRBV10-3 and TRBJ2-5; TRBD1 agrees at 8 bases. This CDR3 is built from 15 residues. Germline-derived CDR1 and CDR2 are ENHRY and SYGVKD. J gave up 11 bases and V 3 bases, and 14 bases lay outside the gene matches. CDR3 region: CAISDPGQVCREQYF. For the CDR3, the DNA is TGTGCCATCAGTGACCCGGGACAGGTATGTCGGGAGCAGTACTTC.

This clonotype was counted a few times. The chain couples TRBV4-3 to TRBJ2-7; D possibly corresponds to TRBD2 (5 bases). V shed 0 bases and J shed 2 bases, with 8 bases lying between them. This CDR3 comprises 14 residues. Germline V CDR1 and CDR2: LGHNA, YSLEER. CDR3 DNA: TGCGCCAGCAGCCAAGAACTGGGAGCCTACGAGCAGTACTTC. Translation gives CASSQELGAYEQYF.

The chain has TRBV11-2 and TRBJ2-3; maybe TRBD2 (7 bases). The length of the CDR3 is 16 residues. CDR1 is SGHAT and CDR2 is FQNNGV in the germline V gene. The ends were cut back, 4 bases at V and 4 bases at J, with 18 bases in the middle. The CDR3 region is CASSYGRGAKADTQYF. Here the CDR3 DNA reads TGTGCCAGCAGCTATGGTCGGGGGGCTAAGGCAGATACGCAGTATTTT.

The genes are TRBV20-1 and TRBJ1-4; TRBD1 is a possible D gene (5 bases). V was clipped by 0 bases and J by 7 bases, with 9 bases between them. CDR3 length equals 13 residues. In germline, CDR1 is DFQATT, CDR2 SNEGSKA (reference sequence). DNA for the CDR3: TGCAGTGCTAGAGACAGGGTAGCTGAAAAACTGTTTTTT. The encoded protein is CSARDRVAEKLFF.

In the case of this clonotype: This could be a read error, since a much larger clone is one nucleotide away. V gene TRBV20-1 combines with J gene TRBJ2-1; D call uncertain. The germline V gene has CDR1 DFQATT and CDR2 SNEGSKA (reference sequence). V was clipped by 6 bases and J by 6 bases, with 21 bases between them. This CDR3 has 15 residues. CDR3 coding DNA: TGCAGTGCCGCCGAGGACGGGCAACCCTCCAATGAGCAGTTCTTC. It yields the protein CSAAEDGQPSNEQFF.

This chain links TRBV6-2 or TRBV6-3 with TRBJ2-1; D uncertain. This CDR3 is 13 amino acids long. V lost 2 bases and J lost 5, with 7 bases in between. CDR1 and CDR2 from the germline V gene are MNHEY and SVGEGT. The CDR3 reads CASSYPRDNEQFF. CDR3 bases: TGTGCCAGCAGTTACCCCCGAGACAATGAGCAGTTCTTC.

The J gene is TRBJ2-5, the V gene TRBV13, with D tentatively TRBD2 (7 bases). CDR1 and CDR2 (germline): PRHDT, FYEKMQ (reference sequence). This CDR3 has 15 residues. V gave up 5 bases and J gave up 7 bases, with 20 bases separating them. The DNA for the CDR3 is TGTGCCAGCAGCCAAGGGGGGAGGGACGCAGGGACCCAGTACTTC. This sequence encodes CASSQGGRDAGTQYF.

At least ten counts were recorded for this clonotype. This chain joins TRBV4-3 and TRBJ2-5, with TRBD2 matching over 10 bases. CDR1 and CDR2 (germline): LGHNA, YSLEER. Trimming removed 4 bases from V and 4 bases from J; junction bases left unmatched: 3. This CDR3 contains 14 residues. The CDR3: CASSLASGGETQYF. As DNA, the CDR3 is TGCGCCAGCAGCCTTGCTAGCGGGGGAGAGACCCAGTACTTC.

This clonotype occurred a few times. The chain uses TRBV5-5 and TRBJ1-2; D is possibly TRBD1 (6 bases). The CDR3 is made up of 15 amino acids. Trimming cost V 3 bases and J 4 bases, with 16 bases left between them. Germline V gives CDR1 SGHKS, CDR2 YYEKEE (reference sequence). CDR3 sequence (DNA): TGTGCCAGCAGCTCCGGGCCTGAGGGGGGCTATGGCTACACCTTC. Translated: CASSSGPEGGYGYTF.

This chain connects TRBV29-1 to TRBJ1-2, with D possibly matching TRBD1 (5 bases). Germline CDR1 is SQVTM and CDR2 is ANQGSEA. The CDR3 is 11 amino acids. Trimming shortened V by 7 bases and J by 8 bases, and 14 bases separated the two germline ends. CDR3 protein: CSGAGRVGYTF. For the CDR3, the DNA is TGCAGCGGCGCGGGACGGGTAGGCTACACCTTC.

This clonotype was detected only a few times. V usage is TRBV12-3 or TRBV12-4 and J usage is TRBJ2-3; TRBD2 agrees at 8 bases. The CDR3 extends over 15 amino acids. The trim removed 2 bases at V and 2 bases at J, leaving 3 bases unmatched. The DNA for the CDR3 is TGTGCCAGCAGTTTACAACTAGCGGCCACAGATACGCAGTATTTT. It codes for CASSLQLAATDTQYF.

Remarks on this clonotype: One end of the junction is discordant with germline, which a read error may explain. The CDR3 DNA reads as TGTGCCAGCAGCTTAGGGGGCCTGAACAATGAGCGGTTCTTC. Amino acids: CASSLGGLNNERFF. This chain uses TRBV7-9 with TRBJ2-1; TRBD1 is a possible D gene (5 bases). CDR1 is SEHNR, CDR2 FQNEAQ, per germline (reference sequence). The CDR3 has 14 residues.

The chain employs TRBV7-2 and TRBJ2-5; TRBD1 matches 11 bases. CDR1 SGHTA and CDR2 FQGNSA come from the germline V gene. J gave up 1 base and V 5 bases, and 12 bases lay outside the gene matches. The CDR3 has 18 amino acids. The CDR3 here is CASSEGTGGSGGQETQYF. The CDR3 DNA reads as TGTGCCAGCAGCGAAGGGACAGGGGGATCTGGGGGCCAAGAGACCCAGTACTTC.

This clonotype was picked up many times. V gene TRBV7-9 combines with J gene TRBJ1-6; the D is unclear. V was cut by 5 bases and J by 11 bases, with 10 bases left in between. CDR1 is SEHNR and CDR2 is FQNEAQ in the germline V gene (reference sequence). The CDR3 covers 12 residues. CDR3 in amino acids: CASSVNSTPLHF. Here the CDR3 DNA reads TGTGCCAGCAGCGTTAATTCTACACCCCTCCACTTT.

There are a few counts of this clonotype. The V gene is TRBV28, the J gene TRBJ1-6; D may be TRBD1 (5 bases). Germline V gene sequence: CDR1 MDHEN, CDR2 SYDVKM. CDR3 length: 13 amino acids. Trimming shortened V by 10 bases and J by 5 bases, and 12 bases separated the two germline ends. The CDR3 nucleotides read TGTGCCACCTCGAGGGGCGATAATTCACCCCTCCACTTT. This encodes CATSRGDNSPLHF.

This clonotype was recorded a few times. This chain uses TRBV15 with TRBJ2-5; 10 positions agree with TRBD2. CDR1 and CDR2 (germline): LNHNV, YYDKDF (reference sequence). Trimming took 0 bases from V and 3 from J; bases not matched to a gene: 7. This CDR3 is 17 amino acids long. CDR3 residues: CATSRDPLAGAEETQYF. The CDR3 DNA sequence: TGTGCCACCAGCAGAGATCCCCTAGCGGGGGCGGAAGAGACCCAGTACTTC.

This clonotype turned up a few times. In nucleotides, the CDR3 is TGCAGTGCCCCAAGGGGAGGGTACCAAAACATTCAGTACTTC. Translated: CSAPRGGYQNIQYF. The chain couples TRBV20-1 to TRBJ2-4, with 7 bases identical to TRBD2. Per the germline V gene, CDR1 is DFQATT and CDR2 is SNEGSKA (reference sequence). The V and J ends lost 6 bases and 5 bases, in that order; junction bases with no gene match: 10. This CDR3 region has 14 residues.

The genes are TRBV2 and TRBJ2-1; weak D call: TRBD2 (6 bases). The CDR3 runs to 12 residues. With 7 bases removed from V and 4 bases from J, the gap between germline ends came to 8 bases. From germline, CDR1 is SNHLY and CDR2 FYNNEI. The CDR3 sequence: CASTGGYNEQFF. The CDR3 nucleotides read TGTGCCAGCACCGGGGGTTACAATGAGCAGTTCTTC.

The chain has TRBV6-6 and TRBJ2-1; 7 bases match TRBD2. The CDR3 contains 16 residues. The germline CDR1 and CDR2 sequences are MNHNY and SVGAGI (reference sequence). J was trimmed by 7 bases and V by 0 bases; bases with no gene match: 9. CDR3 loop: CASSYSAGDLTNEQFF. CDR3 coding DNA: TGTGCCAGCAGTTACTCGGCGGGAGACCTTACAAATGAGCAGTTCTTC.